The TCR beta chain under discussion was sequenced for a study of control samples from healthy donors and cancer patients (dated by TCRdb to 2020 to 2021). The library was made by the immunoSEQ multiplex PCR assay. TCRdb took this table from immuneACCESS and kept in-frame rearrangements with V and J called. Such tables lack part of the clones; where checked against another copy, unresolved V genes explain under half of the gap, and the rest is unexplained. The sample table holds around 120,000 clones, of which about 95% were seen once. The ten largest clones take up 3.6% of the sample. In the case of this clone: Its antigen remains unidentified. No quality values exist for individual bases; no much larger clone is one base distant.

From the cysteine through the phenylalanine, the CDR3 covers 16 amino acids. The read is trimmed to its CDR3 DNA, 48 bases read in frame from base 1. After removal of 2 bases from V and 0 bases from J, the junction retains 2 bases not matched to a gene. For CDR1 and CDR2, the germline V gene (reference sequence) lists GTSNPN and SVGIG. The V and J segments used are TRBV30 and TRBJ2-1, and 12 junction bases match TRBD2. This clonotype was obtained from a man younger than 45 in good health. Sequencing was performed on blood. The DNA sequence follows: TGTGCCTGGAGTTTGACTAGCGGGAGCTCCTACAATGAGCAGTTCTTC. Its coded protein is CAWSLTSGSSYNEQFF.